This T cell receptor (beta chain) was observed in a study of T cells in Graves' hyperthyroidism and ophthalmopathy. Across the study: The authors collected peripheral blood at initial diagnosis, before any treatment. Findings and caveats of the study: Most clonotypes that expanded in the thyroid above 0.001 also showed up in blood. For ophthalmopathy, model prediction preceded onset by a median about 6.2 months.

RNA transcripts gave rise to amplified TCR beta CDR3 regions. The HTBI primer set drove a first-round RT-PCR of the TCR CDR3. TCRdb used MiXCR to reprocess the multiplex PCR reads, holding one entry per CDR3 protein. This table holds around 420,000 distinct CDR3 sequences, about 13% found once. Trimming removed 2 bases from V and 5 bases from J, with 15 bases in between. This CDR3 has 15 residues. The germline gives CDR1 SQVTM, CDR2 ANQGSEA. Used for diagnoses were clinical symptoms, serum thyroxine and TRAb, thyroid ultrasound and orbital computed tomography. Details on this clonotype: As yet, its antigen is unknown.

The sequence was obtained from a woman under 30 with Graves' hyperthyroidism. The sequenced sample consisted of blood. The chain carries TRBV29-1 and TRBJ2-2; D might be TRBD2 (5 bases). CDR3 residues: CSVEHPSRRTGELFF. The CDR3 DNA reads as TGCAGCGTTGAACACCCTAGCCGTAGAACCGGGGAGCTGTTTTTT.